A single sample is the source of the 29 T cell receptor beta chains below, sequenced in a study of T cell responses to AZD1222 COVID-19 vaccine. Assay used: immunoSEQ multiplex PCR; TCRdb lists only in-frame clones, some missing. The sample consists of some 100,000 clones, about 89% of them appearing once. This specimen consisted of peripheral blood, obtained on day 0 of AZD1222 vaccination. These receptors originate from an adult in good health.

The rearrangement uses TRBV3-1 (or the pseudogene TRBV3-2) and TRBJ2-3, with D hard to call. This CDR3 comprises 12 residues. The germline CDR1 and CDR2 sequences are LGHDT and YNNKEL (reference sequence). Trimming removed 4 bases from V and 3 bases from J, with 5 bases in between. The CDR3 is CASSLRTDTQYF. The CDR3 DNA is TGTGCCAGCAGCCTCCGGACAGATACGCAGTATTTT.

V usage is TRBV25-1 and J usage is TRBJ2-5; D might be TRBD2 (6 bases). With 3 bases removed from V and 1 base from J, the gap between germline ends came to 12 bases. Germline CDR1 and CDR2: MGHDK and SYGVNS. CDR3 length equals 15 residues. CDR3 nucleotides: TGTGCCAGCAGTGATGGCGGGACCCTCCAAGAGACCCAGTACTTC. It is translated as CASSDGGTLQETQYF.

The genes are TRBV5-1 and TRBJ2-2; possible D gene TRBD2, 6 bases. The CDR3 covers 15 residues. Germline V gene sequence: CDR1 SGHRS, CDR2 YFSETQ. Trimming removed 2 bases at V and 5 bases at J, with 13 bases between. The CDR3 DNA reads TGCGCCAGCAGCTTCCTGGGCCGGGGGACCGGGGAGCTGTTTTTT. It translates to CASSFLGRGTGELFF.

The V call is TRBV7-2, the J call TRBJ2-7; 9 bases are a match to TRBD1. The CDR3 covers 15 residues. The trim removed 1 base at V and 2 bases at J, leaving 3 bases unmatched. Germline V gives CDR1 SGHTA, CDR2 FQGNSA. CDR3 loop: CASSLGGQGTYEQYF. Written as DNA, the CDR3 is TGTGCCAGCAGCTTAGGGGGACAGGGAACCTACGAGCAGTACTTC.

This chain connects TRBV3-1 (or the pseudogene TRBV3-2) to TRBJ1-4; D is unclear. The CDR3 runs 14 residues. Germline loops: CDR1 LGHDT, CDR2 YNNKEL (reference sequence). With 6 bases removed from V and 13 bases from J, the gap between germline ends came to 21 bases. The CDR3 here is CASSRSGPDMRLFF. The CDR3 DNA follows: TGTGCCAGCAGTCGAAGCGGTCCGGATATGCGACTGTTTTTT.

This sequence joins TRBV6-6 and TRBJ1-1; 8 nucleotides align to TRBD1. The trim removed 5 bases at V and 10 bases at J, leaving 12 bases unmatched. The CDR3 runs 14 residues. Germline assignment: CDR1 MNHNY and CDR2 SVGAGI (reference sequence). The CDR3 is CASSPNSPQGAAFF. Written as DNA, the CDR3 is TGTGCCAGCAGTCCTAACTCCCCTCAGGGGGCAGCTTTCTTT.

This chain links TRBV24-1 with TRBJ2-1; D possibly uses TRBD1 or TRBD2 (5 bases each). This CDR3 is 17 amino acids long. V lost 3 bases to trimming and J lost 1 base, with 15 bases between them. Germline V gives CDR1 KGHDR, CDR2 SFDVKD. CDR3 amino acids: CATSDMGDGGSYNEQFF. The CDR3 DNA is TGTGCCACCAGTGATATGGGGGACGGTGGGTCCTACAATGAGCAGTTCTTC.

The gene calls are TRBV3-1 (or the pseudogene TRBV3-2) and TRBJ1-4; 8 positions match TRBD1. Trimming cost V 2 bases and J 5 bases; bases outside gene matches: 10. Germline CDR1 is LGHDT and CDR2 is YNNKEL (reference sequence). This CDR3 is built from 17 residues. This CDR3 reads CASSQLAGGKGNEKLFF. The CDR3 DNA follows: TGTGCCAGCAGCCAACTGGCAGGGGGCAAGGGCAATGAAAAACTGTTTTTT.

The chain has TRBV27 and TRBJ2-3, with 10 bases that match TRBD2. The V and J ends lost 5 bases and 5 bases, in that order; junction bases with no gene match: 13. Germline V gives CDR1 MNHEY, CDR2 SMNVEV (reference sequence). The CDR3 loop spans 17 amino acids. CDR3 protein: CASSPITLAGAGDTQYF. CDR3 coding DNA: TGTGCCAGCAGTCCTATTACCCTAGCGGGAGCGGGAGATACGCAGTATTTT.

The chain is built from TRBV5-1 and TRBJ2-5; 9 nucleotides line up with TRBD1. V was pared by 5 bases and J by 5 bases, with 13 bases of the junction left unmatched. The CDR3 is made up of 16 amino acids. Germline V gene sequence: CDR1 SGHRS, CDR2 YFSETQ. CDR3 DNA sequence: TGCGCCAGCAGAGGACAGGGGCCTCTAGGCGGGGAGACCCAGTACTTC. As protein: CASRGQGPLGGETQYF.

This rearrangement joins TRBV18 to TRBJ1-2, with 9 nucleotides matching TRBD1. After removal of 3 bases from V and 2 bases from J, the junction contained 4 bases not matched to a gene. The germline V gene encodes CDR1 KGHSH and CDR2 LQKENI. The CDR3 consists of 15 residues. The CDR3 nucleotides are TGTGCCAGCTCACCGCTACAGGGGGCAAACTATGGCTACACCTTC. Translated: CASSPLQGANYGYTF.

CDR3 loop: CASSLLGLAARSTQYF. The DNA for the CDR3 is TGTGCCAGCAGTTTATTGGGACTAGCGGCGCGAAGTACGCAGTATTTT. The gene calls are TRBV28 and TRBJ2-3; TRBD2 matches 11 bases. In germline, CDR1 is MDHEN, CDR2 SYDVKM. This CDR3 is built from 16 residues. Trimming took 1 base from V and 8 from J; bases not matched to a gene: 8.

The chain couples TRBV20-1 to TRBJ1-6; TRBD1 agrees at 8 bases. This CDR3 has 16 residues. Germline V CDR1 and CDR2: DFQATT, SNEGSKA (reference sequence). V trimming: 3 bases; J trimming: 8 bases; junction bases outside the gene matches: 12. The CDR3 reads CSASSSGQGFDSPLHF. CDR3 in DNA: TGCAGTGCTAGTTCTTCTGGACAGGGTTTCGATTCACCCCTCCACTTT.

This chain connects TRBV11-3 to TRBJ2-2; D call uncertain. The CDR3 has 18 residues. Germline loops: CDR1 SGHNT, CDR2 YENEEA. Trimming took off 5 bases at V and 6 bases at J, with 25 bases between the two ends. The DNA of the CDR3 is TGTGCCAGCAGCCCCTATTATTCCCCGACAAAGGTTTCCGGGGAGCTGTTTTTT. Protein product: CASSPYYSPTKVSGELFF.

This chain uses TRBV3-1 (or the pseudogene TRBV3-2) with TRBJ2-7; 9 nucleotides agree with TRBD1. This CDR3 is built from 15 residues. With V trimmed by 1 base and J by 7 bases, 8 bases remained unmatched. Germline assignment: CDR1 LGHDT and CDR2 YNNKEL (reference sequence). CDR3 loop: CASSQAGQGFREQYF. The CDR3 DNA sequence: TGTGCCAGCAGCCAAGCGGGACAGGGCTTCAGGGAGCAGTACTTC.

This clone has just a few counts. The gene calls are TRBV5-1 and TRBJ2-1, with D possibly being TRBD2 (7 bases). This CDR3 has 14 residues. Between the trimmed V and J ends, which lost 1 base and 8 bases, there was a span of 13 bases. The germline V gene encodes CDR1 SGHRS and CDR2 YFSETQ. CDR3 nucleotides: TGCGCCAGCAGCTTGCTGGGGGCGGGAGATGAGCAGTTCTTC. Translated: CASSLLGAGDEQFF.

Concerning this clone itself: The sample has other DNA sequences that encode this CDR3 too. The V and J genes are TRBV11-2 and TRBJ2-5, with D unclear. V dropped 1 base and J dropped 2 bases, with 5 bases sitting between them. Per the germline V gene, CDR1 is SGHAT and CDR2 is FQNNGV. This CDR3 has 13 residues. CDR3 region: CASSLGLQETQYF. In nucleotides, the CDR3 is TGTGCCAGCAGCTTAGGACTTCAAGAGACCCAGTACTTC.

The genes are TRBV19 and TRBJ2-1; 9 positions match TRBD2. J lost 3 bases, V lost 5 bases, and 5 bases had no gene match. The germline V gene has CDR1 LNHDA and CDR2 SQIVND (reference sequence). This CDR3 is built from 15 residues. CDR3 nucleotide sequence: TGTGCCAGTAGTTCTAGCGGGATGAACTACAATGAGCAGTTCTTC. Its translation: CASSSSGMNYNEQFF. Drawing the rest from reference TRBV19 and TRBJ2-1, the complete variable domain is DGGITQSPKYLFRKEGQNVTLSCEQNLNHDAMYWYRQDPGQGLRLIYYSQIVNDFQKGDIAEGYSVSREKKESFPLTVTSAQKNPTAFYLCASSSSGMNYNEQFFGPGTRLTVL.

The genes are TRBV12-2 and TRBJ2-7. TRBV12-2 is designated a pseudogene. CDR3 length: 16 amino acids. In nucleotides, the CDR3 is TGTGCAAGTCGCTTAGGACTGGGCACCAACTCCTACGAGCAGTACTTC. This encodes CASRLGLGTNSYEQYF.

The chain links TRBV27 to TRBJ1-1; TRBD1 is a possible D gene (6 bases). In germline, CDR1 is MNHEY, CDR2 SMNVEV (reference sequence). The CDR3 runs 13 residues. Trimming stripped 9 bases from V and 4 bases from J, with 15 bases between. CDR3 bases: TGTGCCAGTTCGGGGGGCGACATCACTGAAGCTTTCTTT. Translation gives CASSGGDITEAFF.

The chain is built from TRBV19 and TRBJ2-3; 10 nucleotides align to TRBD1. J gave up 4 bases and V 6 bases, and 7 bases lay outside the gene matches. There are 15 residues in the CDR3. Per the germline V gene, CDR1 is LNHDA and CDR2 is SQIVND (reference sequence). CDR3 sequence (DNA): TGTGCCAGTAGCCACCGGGACAGGGGCCCAGATACGCAGTATTTT. Translation: CASSHRDRGPDTQYF. The variable domain in full, completed from reference TRBV19 and TRBJ2-3, reads DGGITQSPKYLFRKEGQNVTLSCEQNLNHDAMYWYRQDPGQGLRLIYYSQIVNDFQKGDIAEGYSVSREKKESFPLTVTSAQKNPTAFYLCASSHRDRGPDTQYFGPGTRLTVL.

V usage is TRBV18 and J usage is TRBJ1-2, with D maybe TRBD1 (5 bases). The V gene's germline CDR1 is KGHSH and CDR2 LQKENI. Trimming took off 1 base at V and 7 bases at J, with 10 bases between the two ends. This CDR3 region has 13 residues. CDR3 loop: CASSPRQGGGYTF. The CDR3 DNA reads as TGTGCCAGCTCACCACGGCAGGGAGGTGGCTACACCTTC.

The V call is TRBV3-1 (or the pseudogene TRBV3-2), the J call TRBJ2-3; TRBD2 is a possible D gene (6 bases). The CDR3 totals 15 residues. The V end was cut by 1 base, the J end by 1 base, with 9 bases between. The germline gives CDR1 LGHDT, CDR2 YNNKEL (reference sequence). The CDR3 DNA sequence: TGTGCCAGCAGCCAAGTCGCTAGCGGCACAGATACGCAGTATTTT. This translates into CASSQVASGTDTQYF.

V usage is TRBV5-1 and J usage is TRBJ1-3; maybe TRBD1 (6 bases). The V gene lost 2 bases and the J gene lost 7 bases, with 13 bases spanning the gap. The CDR3 runs to 14 residues. Germline CDR1 SGHRS, CDR2 YFSETQ. The DNA for the CDR3 is TGCGCCAGCAGCTTTACAGGGCAGCGGAACACCATATATTTT. Amino acid sequence: CASSFTGQRNTIYF.

This chain connects TRBV19 to TRBJ2-5; perhaps TRBD1 as D (6 bases). Looked up from germline, CDR1 is LNHDA and CDR2 is SQIVND (reference sequence). The CDR3 loop spans 15 amino acids. V gave up 5 bases and J gave up 2 bases, with 15 bases separating them. CDR3: CASSVTGDNQETQYF. The CDR3 bases are TGTGCCAGTAGTGTGACCGGGGACAATCAAGAGACCCAGTACTTC.

The chain carries TRBV18 and TRBJ2-3; tentatively, D is TRBD2 (5 bases). The CDR3 has 16 amino acids. Germline loops: CDR1 KGHSH, CDR2 LQKENI. V lost 5 bases, J lost 2 bases, and 17 bases lay in between. The DNA of the CDR3 is TGTGCCAGCTCAGTCGGGTCCAGCGGATTCACAGATACGCAGTATTTT. Translated: CASSVGSSGFTDTQYF.

This clone was detected once. The rearrangement uses TRBV19 and TRBJ2-3; 8 bases map to TRBD1. CDR1 LNHDA and CDR2 SQIVND come from the germline V gene (reference sequence). V was clipped by 3 bases and J by 3 bases; unmatched bases: 2. The CDR3 has 14 residues. CDR3 DNA sequence: TGTGCCAGTAGTATGGACAGGGCGACAGATACGCAGTATTTT. Encoded protein: CASSMDRATDTQYF. Combining the CDR3 with reference TRBV19 and TRBJ2-3 gives the whole variable domain DGGITQSPKYLFRKEGQNVTLSCEQNLNHDAMYWYRQDPGQGLRLIYYSQIVNDFQKGDIAEGYSVSREKKESFPLTVTSAQKNPTAFYLCASSMDRATDTQYFGPGTRLTVL.

A single count supports this clone. The chain combines TRBV2 with TRBJ1-5; D is ambiguous. V was cut by 4 bases and J by 0 bases, with 7 bases left in between. This CDR3 has 14 residues. CDR1 SNHLY and CDR2 FYNNEI come from the germline V gene. CDR3 coding DNA: TGTGCCAGCAGTGCGGGGTATAGCAATCAGCCCCAGCATTTT. It specifies CASSAGYSNQPQHF.

V usage is TRBV6-1 and J usage is TRBJ2-1; 8 bases line up with TRBD2. This CDR3 is built from 17 residues. Germline V gene lookup returns CDR1 MNHNS and CDR2 SASEGT. V shed 2 bases, J shed 6 bases, and the junction held 12 bases outside the gene matches. DNA of the CDR3: TGTGCCAGCAGTGAAATCTTCCTTGGCGGGGGGATCAATGAGCAGTTCTTC. Translation: CASSEIFLGGGINEQFF.